This note documents a single TCR beta chain sequence. Its cognate antigen is unknown. V lost 1 base, J lost 3 bases, and 10 bases lay in between. The CDR3 totals 14 residues. Germline CDR1 SGHTA, CDR2 FQGNSA. The data originate from a study of cytomegalovirus exposure and HLA in healthy donors. Background on the study: It was reported in a later analysis that the same platform had been used for the 120 validation repertoires as for the 666 first-cohort repertoires. Notes on the study in general: First-cohort TCR clusters tended to co-occur in the approximately 110 validation repertoires, a later analysis found.

Clones were sequenced by immunoSEQ multiplex PCR, and TCRdb holds only the in-frame ones, with some missing. This table holds under 250,000 clones, 87% found once. This chain uses TRBV7-2 with TRBJ2-7; possible D gene TRBD2, 6 bases. Sequencing was done on a sample of PBMCs. This clonotype was sampled from a man aged 18 to 30 in good health and CMV-seronegative. The CDR3 loop reads CASSLGRGNYEQYF. The DNA of the CDR3 is TGTGCCAGCAGCTTAGGGAGGGGTAACTACGAGCAGTACTTC.